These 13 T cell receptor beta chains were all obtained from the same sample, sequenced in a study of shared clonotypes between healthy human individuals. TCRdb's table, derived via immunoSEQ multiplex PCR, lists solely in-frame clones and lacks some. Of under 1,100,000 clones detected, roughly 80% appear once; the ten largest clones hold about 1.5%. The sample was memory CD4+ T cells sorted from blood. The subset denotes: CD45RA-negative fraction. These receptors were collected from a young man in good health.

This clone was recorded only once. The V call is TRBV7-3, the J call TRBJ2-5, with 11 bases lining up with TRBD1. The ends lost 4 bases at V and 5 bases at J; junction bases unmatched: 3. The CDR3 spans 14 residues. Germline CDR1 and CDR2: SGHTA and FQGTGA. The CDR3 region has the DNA TGTGCCAGCAGCTCCGGACAGGGGGCTGAGACCCAGTACTTC. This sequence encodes CASSSGQGAETQYF.

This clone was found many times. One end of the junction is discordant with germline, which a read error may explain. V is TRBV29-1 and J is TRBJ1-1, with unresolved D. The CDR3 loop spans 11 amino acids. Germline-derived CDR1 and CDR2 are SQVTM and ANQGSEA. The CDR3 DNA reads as TGCAGCGTTGAAACTTTCACCGGGTCCTCATTT. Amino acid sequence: CSVETFTGSSF.

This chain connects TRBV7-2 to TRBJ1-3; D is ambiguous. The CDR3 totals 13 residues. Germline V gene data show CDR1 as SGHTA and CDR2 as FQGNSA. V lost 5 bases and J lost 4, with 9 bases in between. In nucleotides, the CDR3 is TGTGCCAGCAGCCTTGGGATCGGAAACACCATATATTTT. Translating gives CASSLGIGNTIYF.

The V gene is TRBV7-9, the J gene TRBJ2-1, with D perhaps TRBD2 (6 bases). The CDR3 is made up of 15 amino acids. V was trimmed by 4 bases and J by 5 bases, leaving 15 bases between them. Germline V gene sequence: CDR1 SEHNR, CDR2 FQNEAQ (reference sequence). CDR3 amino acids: CASSSHRGTNNEQFF. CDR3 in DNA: TGTGCCAGCAGCTCCCATCGGGGGACCAACAATGAGCAGTTCTTC.

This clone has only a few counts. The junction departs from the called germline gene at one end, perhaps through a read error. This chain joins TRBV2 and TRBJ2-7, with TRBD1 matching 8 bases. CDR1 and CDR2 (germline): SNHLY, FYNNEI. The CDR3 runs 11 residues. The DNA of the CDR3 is TGTGCCAGCACCCTGGAGACAGGGGCAAACTTC. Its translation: CASTLETGANF. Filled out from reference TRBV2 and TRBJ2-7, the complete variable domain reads EPEVTQTPSHQVTQMGQEVILRCVPISNHLYFYWYRQILGQKVEFLVSFYNNEISEKSEIFDDQFSVERPDGSNFTLKIRSTKLEDSAMYFCASTLETGANFGPGTRLTVT.

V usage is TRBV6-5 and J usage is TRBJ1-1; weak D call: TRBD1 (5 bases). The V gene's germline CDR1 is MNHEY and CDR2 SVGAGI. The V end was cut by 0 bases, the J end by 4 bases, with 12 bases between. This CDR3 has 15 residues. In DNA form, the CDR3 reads TGTGCCAGCAGTTACTCAGGTTATCAGGGCACTGAAGCTTTCTTT. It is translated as CASSYSGYQGTEAFF.

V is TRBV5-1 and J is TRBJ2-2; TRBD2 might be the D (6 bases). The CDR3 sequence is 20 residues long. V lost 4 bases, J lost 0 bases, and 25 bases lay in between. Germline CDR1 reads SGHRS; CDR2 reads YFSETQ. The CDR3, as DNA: TGCGCCAGCAGCCCCGGGCGGGGAAACCCCTTCGGGACGAACACCGGGGAGCTGTTTTTT. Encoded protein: CASSPGRGNPFGTNTGELFF.

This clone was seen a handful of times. CDR3 DNA sequence: TGTGCTAGCGGAAACCCAGGGGGCGAAGCTTTCTTT. It encodes CASGNPGGEAFF. The rearrangement joins TRBV7-7 to TRBJ1-1, with TRBD1 identical over 8 bases. CDR1 and CDR2 (germline): SSHAT, FNYEAQ (reference sequence). The CDR3 has 12 residues.

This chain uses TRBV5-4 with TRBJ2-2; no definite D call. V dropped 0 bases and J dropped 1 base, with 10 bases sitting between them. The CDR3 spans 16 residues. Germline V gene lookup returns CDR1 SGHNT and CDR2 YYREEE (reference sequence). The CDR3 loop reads CASSLGALRNTGELFF. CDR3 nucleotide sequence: TGTGCCAGCAGCTTGGGGGCCCTGCGGAACACCGGGGAGCTGTTTTTT. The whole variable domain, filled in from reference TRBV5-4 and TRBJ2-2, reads ETGVTQSPTHLIKTRGQQVTLRCSSQSGHNTVSWYQQALGQGPQFIFQYYREEENGRGNFPPRFSGLQFPNYSSELNVNALELDDSALYLCASSLGALRNTGELFFGEGSRLTVL.

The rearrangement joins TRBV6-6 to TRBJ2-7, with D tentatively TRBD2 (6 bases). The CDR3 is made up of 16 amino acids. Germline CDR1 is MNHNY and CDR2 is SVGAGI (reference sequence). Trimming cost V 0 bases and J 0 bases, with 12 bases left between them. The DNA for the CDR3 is TGTGCCAGCAGTTACTCGGGCGGGGTGAGCTCCTACGAGCAGTACTTC. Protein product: CASSYSGGVSSYEQYF.

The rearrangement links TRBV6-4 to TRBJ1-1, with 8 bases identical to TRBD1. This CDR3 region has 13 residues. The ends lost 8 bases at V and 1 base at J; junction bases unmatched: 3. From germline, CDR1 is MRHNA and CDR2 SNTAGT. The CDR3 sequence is CASRTGPNTEAFF. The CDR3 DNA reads TGTGCCAGCCGGACAGGGCCGAACACTGAAGCTTTCTTT.

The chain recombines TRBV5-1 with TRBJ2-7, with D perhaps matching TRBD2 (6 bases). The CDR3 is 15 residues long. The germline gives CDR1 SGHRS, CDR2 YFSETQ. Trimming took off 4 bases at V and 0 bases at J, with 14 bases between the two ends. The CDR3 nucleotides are TGCGCCAGCAGCCGTTCCCGGGACTTCTCCTACGAGCAGTACTTC. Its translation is CASSRSRDFSYEQYF. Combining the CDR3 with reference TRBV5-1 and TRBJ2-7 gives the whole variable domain KAGVTQTPRYLIKTRGQQVTLSCSPISGHRSVSWYQQTPGQGLQFLFEYFSETQRNKGNFPGRFSGRQFSNSRSEMNVSTLELGDSALYLCASSRSRDFSYEQYFGPGTRLTVT.

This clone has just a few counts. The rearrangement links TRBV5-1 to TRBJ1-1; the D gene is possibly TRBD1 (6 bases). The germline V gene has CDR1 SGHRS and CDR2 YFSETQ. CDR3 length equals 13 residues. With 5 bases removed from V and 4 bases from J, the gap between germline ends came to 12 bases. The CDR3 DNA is TGCGCCAGCAGTTCCCGGGGGCCCACTGAAGCTTTCTTT. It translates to CASSSRGPTEAFF.